This TCR beta chain was obtained from a study of blood T cell repertoires in COVID-19. The overall study: Material from acute and convalescent COVID-19 was sourced from the United States, Italy and Spain. T cells, B-cell-depleted T cells, or PBMCs supplied cDNA or gDNA.

The V and J ends lost 5 bases and 10 bases, in that order; junction bases with no gene match: 6. CDR3 length equals 14 residues. Germline lookup yields CDR1 SGHAT and CDR2 FQNNGV. How the authors handled the data: It was from reference gene primer amplification that nucleated cell counts were estimated. Here immunoSEQ multiplex PCR was the method, and the copy in TCRdb shows in-frame clones only, minus some. V and J calls and clone size come straight from that table; D and trimming were deduced from the DNA. The sample records more than 200,000 clones, roughly 90% being singletons. The V gene is TRBV11-2, the J gene TRBJ1-6, with 9 positions matching TRBD1. What was sequenced was peripheral blood. This receptor was obtained from a woman aged 40 to 50 who had recovered from COVID-19. CDR3 region: CASSAQGAESPLHF. CDR3 nucleotide sequence: TGTGCCAGCAGCGCACAGGGGGCTGAATCACCCCTCCACTTT. The variable domain in full, with the rest retrieved from reference TRBV11-2 and TRBJ1-6, is EAGVAQSPRYKIIEKRQSVAFWCNPISGHATLYWYQQILGQGPKLLIQFQNNGVVDDSQLPKDRFSAERLKGVDSTLKIQPAKLEDSAVYLCASSAQGAESPLHFGNGTRLTVT.